This TCR beta chain was recorded in a study of T-cell memory formation after mild COVID-19. Study background: Clusters were largely donor specific.

A word on this clonotype: What it binds is not known.

Trimming removed 2 bases at V and 2 bases at J, with 12 bases between. In germline, CDR1 is SQVTM, CDR2 ANQGSEA. The CDR3 extends over 14 amino acids. TCRdb reprocessed the 5' RACE reads via MiXCR and lists one record per CDR3 protein. The sample carries about 320,000 distinct CDR3 sequences, 14% recorded once. Study-wide results and limits: Those CD4+ clones that contracted were mainly in CM and EM (CD8+ ones in EMRA).

This TCR came from a man aged 18 to 29 who had mild COVID-19 (a few samples of this study predate the infection). Cell type and time point are not known. Sequencing used PBMCs or a T cell subset sorted from them (not recorded which). This rearrangement joins TRBV29-1 to TRBJ1-2; D is possibly TRBD1 (6 bases). The CDR3 DNA reads TGCAGCGTTGAACTCCAGGGGAACAACTATGGCTACACCTTC. Its protein is CSVELQGNNYGYTF.